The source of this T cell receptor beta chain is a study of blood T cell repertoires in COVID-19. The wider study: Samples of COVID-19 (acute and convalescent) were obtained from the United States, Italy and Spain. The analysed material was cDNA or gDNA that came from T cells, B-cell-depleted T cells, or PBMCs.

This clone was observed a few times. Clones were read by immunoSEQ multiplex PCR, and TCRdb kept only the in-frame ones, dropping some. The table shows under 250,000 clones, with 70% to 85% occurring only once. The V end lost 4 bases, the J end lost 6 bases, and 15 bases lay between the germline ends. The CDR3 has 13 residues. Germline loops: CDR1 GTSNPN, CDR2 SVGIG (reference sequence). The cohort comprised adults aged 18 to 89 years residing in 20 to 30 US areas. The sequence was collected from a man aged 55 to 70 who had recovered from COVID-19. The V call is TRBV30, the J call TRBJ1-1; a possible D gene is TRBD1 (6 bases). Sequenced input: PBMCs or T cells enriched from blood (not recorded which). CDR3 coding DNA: TGTGCCTGGATGGGGGCGTCTAACGCTGAAGCTTTCTTT. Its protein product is CAWMGASNAEAFF.